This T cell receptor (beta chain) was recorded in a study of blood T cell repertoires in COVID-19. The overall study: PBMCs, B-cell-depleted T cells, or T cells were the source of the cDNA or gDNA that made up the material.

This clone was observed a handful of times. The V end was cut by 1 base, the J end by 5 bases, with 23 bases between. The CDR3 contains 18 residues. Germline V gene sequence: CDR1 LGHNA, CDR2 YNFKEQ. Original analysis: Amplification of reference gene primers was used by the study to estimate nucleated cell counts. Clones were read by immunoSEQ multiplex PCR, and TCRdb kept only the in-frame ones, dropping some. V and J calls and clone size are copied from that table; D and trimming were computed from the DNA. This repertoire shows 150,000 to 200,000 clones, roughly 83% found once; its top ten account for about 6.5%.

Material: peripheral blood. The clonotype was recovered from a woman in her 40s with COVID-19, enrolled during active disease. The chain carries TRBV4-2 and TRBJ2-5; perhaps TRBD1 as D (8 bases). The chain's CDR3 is CASSQVEQGAAGWETQYF. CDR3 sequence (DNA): TGTGCCAGCAGCCAAGTGGAGCAGGGGGCAGCGGGGTGGGAGACCCAGTACTTC.